A selection of T cell receptor beta chains follows, all from one sample in a study of blood T cell repertoires in COVID-19. Profiled with immunoSEQ multiplex PCR; TCRdb holds only in-frame clones, not every one. The sample records under 200,000 clones, about nine tenths being singletons. Sequenced input: peripheral blood. These receptor sequences come from a man aged 18 to 30 with active or convalescent COVID-19. CDR3s include the opening cysteine and the closing phenylalanine or tryptophan.

TRBJ2-3,TRBV7-9,CASSSSGRAKVTDTQYF
TRBJ2-5,TRBV29-1,CSVAQGNLKETQYF
TRBJ2-5,TRBV9,CASSQGVGGYQETQYF
TRBJ2-3,TRBV7-3,CASSLTRGGTDTQYF
TRBJ1-1,TRBV4-2,CASSPDGGPNTEAFF
TRBJ2-2,TRBV5-1,CASSLAQGGTGELFF
TRBJ2-1,TRBV3-1/TRBV3-2,CASSQGELNEQFF
TRBJ1-2,TRBV19,CASRGQPIGYTF
TRBJ2-1,TRBV7-2,CASSLTGQGRTVQFF
TRBJ2-3,TRBV5-4,CASSVIAGTTDTQYF
TRBJ2-3,TRBV4-1,CASSQVPELAGVLDTQYF
TRBJ2-2,TRBV9,CASSVLHTGELFF
TRBJ1-1,TRBV10-3,CAISESGAPGQGGSTEAFF
TRBJ2-2,TRBV3-1/TRBV3-2,CASSQGLAGTNTGELFF
TRBJ1-1,TRBV12-3/TRBV12-4,CASSQQGATEAFF
TRBJ2-1,TRBV19,CASSATGSSYNEQFF
TRBJ2-2,TRBV7-2,CASSLAPWASGRTGELFF
TRBJ2-7,TRBV3-1/TRBV3-2,CASSPRDRAYEQYF
TRBJ1-1,TRBV7-2,CASSWNRGDTEAFF
TRBJ2-7,TRBV11-2,CASSPSRGSSYEQYF
TRBJ2-2,TRBV19,CASSIGTNRNAGELFF
TRBJ2-1,TRBV19,CASSIVGANPYNEQFF
TRBJ2-1,TRBV7-9,CASSSPDRGYNEQFF
TRBJ2-3,TRBV3-1/TRBV3-2,CASSLLTQHSTDTQYF
TRBJ2-7,TRBV7-8,CASSFILGTSGSHEQYF
TRBJ1-6,TRBV6-1,CASSEQSNSPLHF
TRBJ1-2,TRBV20-1,CSASLAGDNYGYTF
TRBJ1-5,TRBV5-5,CASSQYFDSNQPQHF
TRBJ1-2,TRBV12-3/TRBV12-4,CASSIDRLYGYTF
TRBJ2-1,TRBV7-2,CASSSPPGTSGRHNEQFF
TRBJ2-1,TRBV7-2,CASSILAGDNRYNEQFF
TRBJ1-5,TRBV5-1,CASSLDTGGSGPQHF
TRBJ2-5,TRBV9,CASSPEWSGETQYF
TRBJ2-5,TRBV7-9,CASSPRDGEGQETQYF
TRBJ1-1,TRBV3-1/TRBV3-2,CASSQGGGITEAFF
TRBJ1-5,TRBV19,CASSLPGNPEPQHF
TRBJ1-3,TRBV14,CASSQAGNTIYF
TRBJ1-1,TRBV6-5,CASSLFREAYTEAFF
TRBJ2-2,TRBV6-5,CASSYSGAADGELFF
TRBJ2-5,TRBV7-8,CASSLRPPGVHQETQYF
TRBJ1-3,TRBV6-5,CASRQGASGNTIYF
TRBJ1-2,TRBV10-2,CASSESAGGYTF
TRBJ1-5,TRBV30,CAWSVELHQPQHF